This T cell receptor (beta chain) originates from a study of CXCR3-negative and CXCR3-positive naive CD8 T cells. The CDR3 covers 12 residues. Germline CDR1 and CDR2: WSHSY and SAAADI. Researchers prepared the TRB cDNA libraries using 5' RACE with UMI labels. TCRdb reprocessed the 5' RACE reads, keeping one entry per CDR3 protein, no DNA. The table counts under 8,500 distinct CDR3 sequences; 1.5% to 2% lies in the top ten. The study's findings and limits: Higher TRB CDR3 hydrophobicity marked CXCR3-positive naive cells relative to CXCR3-negative naive cells. Memory CD8+ cells had much lower diversity, and both naive subsets had comparably high diversity.

Worth noting for this clonotype: Its antigen is unidentified.

Sample: naive CXCR3+ CD8+ T cells from blood. As for subset: CD45RO-CCR7+CD27+CD95- naive CD8+ T cells expressing CXCR3 (TNR3+). The chain combines TRBV10-2 with TRBJ2-2. This sequence was found in a human donor in good health. Some clones in this sample may be carry-over from other donors' samples. The CDR3 loop reads CASSLNTGELFF.